The clone carrying this T cell receptor (beta chain) was seen more than once but under ten times. Its antigen is not known. PBMCs were derived from more than 8 ml fresh peripheral blood. The data were taken from a study of T cells in Graves' hyperthyroidism and ophthalmopathy. Study findings and constraints: Among thyroid clonotypes expanded above 0.001, most also appeared in blood. A model built on 13 V-J features separated ophthalmopathy from stable hyperthyroidism.

The V end lost 3 bases, the J end lost 8 bases, and 16 bases lay between the germline ends. Germline CDR1 SQVTM, CDR2 ANQGSEA. The CDR3 extends over 13 amino acids. TCR beta CDR3 region amplification was performed from RNA transcripts. When the TCR CDR3 underwent first-round RT-PCR, the HTBI primer set was used. TCRdb reprocessed the multiplex PCR reads via MiXCR and lists one record per CDR3 protein. The data show a few hundred thousand distinct CDR3 sequences, less than 25% seen once. V and J are TRBV29-1 and TRBJ1-2, with a weak D call TRBD1 (5 bases). The sequence was collected from a man between 18 and 29 years old with Graves' hyperthyroidism. Sequenced input: blood. The CDR3: CSVEAAGRQGYTF. As DNA, the CDR3 is TGCAGCGTTGAGGCGGCAGGCCGACAGGGCTACACCTTC.